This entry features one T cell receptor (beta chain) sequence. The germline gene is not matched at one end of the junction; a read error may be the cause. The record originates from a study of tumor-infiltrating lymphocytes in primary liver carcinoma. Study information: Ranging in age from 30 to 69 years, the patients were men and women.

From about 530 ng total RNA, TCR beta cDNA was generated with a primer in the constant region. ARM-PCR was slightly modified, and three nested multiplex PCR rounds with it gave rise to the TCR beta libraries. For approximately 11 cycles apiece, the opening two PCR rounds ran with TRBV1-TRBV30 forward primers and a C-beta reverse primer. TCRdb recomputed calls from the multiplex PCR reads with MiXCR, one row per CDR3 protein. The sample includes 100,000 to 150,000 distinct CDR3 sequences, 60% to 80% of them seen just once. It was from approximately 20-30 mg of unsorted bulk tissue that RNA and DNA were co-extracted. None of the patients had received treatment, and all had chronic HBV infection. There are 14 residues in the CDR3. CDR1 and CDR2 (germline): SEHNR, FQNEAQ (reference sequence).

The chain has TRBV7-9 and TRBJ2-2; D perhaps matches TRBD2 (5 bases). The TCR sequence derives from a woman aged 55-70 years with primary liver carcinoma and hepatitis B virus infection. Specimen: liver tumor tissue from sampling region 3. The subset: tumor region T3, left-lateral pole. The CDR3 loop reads CASSLGSFTGKLFF. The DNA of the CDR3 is TGTGCCAGCAGCTTAGGGAGCTTCACCGGGAAGCTGTTTTTT.